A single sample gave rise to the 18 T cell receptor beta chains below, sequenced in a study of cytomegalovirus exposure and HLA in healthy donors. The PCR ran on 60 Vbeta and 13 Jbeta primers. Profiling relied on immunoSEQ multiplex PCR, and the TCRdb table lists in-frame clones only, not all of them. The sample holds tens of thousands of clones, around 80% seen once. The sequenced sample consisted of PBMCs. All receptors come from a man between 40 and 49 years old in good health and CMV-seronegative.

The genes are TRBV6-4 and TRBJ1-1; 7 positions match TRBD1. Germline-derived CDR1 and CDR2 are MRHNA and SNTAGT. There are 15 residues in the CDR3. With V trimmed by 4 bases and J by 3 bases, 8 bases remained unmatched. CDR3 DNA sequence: TGTGCCAGCAGTGCCCAACCACAGGGGTACACTGAAGCTTTCTTT. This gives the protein CASSAQPQGYTEAFF.

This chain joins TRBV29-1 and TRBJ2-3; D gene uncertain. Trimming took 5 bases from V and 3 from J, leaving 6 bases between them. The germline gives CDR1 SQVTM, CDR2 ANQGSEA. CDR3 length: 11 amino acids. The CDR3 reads CSVSTTDTQYF. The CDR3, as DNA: TGCAGCGTTTCGACTACAGATACGCAGTATTTT.

The CDR3 DNA is TGCAGCGTTGAAGCACCGTCAGGCGCCTATGGCTACACCTTC. Protein sequence: CSVEAPSGAYGYTF. The rearrangement links TRBV29-1 to TRBJ1-2, with D hard to call. V was clipped by 1 base and J by 4 bases, with 13 bases between them. CDR3 length: 14 residues. Per germline, CDR1 SQVTM and CDR2 ANQGSEA.

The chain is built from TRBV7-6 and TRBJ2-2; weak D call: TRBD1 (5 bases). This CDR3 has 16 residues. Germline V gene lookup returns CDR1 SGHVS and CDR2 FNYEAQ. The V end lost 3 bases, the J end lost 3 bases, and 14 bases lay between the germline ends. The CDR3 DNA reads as TGTGCCAGCAGCTTGCAGGGTGGGTCCGACACCGGGGAGCTGTTTTTT. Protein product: CASSLQGGSDTGELFF.

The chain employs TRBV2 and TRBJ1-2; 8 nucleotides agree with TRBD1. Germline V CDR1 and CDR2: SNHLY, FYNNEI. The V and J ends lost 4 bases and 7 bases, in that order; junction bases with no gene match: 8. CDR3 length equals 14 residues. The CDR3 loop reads CASSASTGVRGYTF. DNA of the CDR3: TGTGCCAGCAGTGCCTCGACAGGGGTGCGTGGCTACACCTTC.

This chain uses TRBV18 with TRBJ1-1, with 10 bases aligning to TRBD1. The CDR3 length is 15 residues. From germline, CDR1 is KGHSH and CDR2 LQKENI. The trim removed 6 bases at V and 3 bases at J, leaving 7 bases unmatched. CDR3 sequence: CASSRQGARDTEAFF. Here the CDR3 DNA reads TGTGCCAGCTCCCGACAGGGGGCACGGGACACTGAAGCTTTCTTT.

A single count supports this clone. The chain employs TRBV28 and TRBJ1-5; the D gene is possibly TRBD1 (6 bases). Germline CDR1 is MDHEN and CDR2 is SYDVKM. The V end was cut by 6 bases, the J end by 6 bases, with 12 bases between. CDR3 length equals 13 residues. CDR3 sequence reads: CASRQGRGQPQHF. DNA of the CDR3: TGTGCCAGCAGACAGGGCCGGGGTCAGCCCCAGCATTTT.

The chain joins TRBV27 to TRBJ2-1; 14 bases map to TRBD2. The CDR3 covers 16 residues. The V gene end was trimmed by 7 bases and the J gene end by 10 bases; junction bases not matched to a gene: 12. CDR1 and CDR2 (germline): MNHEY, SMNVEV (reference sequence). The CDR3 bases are TGTGCCAGCACCGGGGCGACTAGCGGGGGGGCCAGGGAGCAGTTCTTC. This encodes CASTGATSGGAREQFF.

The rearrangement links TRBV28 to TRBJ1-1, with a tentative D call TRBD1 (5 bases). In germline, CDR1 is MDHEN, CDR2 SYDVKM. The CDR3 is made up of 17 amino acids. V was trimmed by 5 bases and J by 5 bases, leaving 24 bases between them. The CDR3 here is CASSRFPRAGQETEAFF. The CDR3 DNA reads TGTGCCAGCAGTAGATTCCCTAGGGCAGGGCAGGAAACTGAAGCTTTCTTT. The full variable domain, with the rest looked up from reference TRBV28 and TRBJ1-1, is DVKVTQSSRYLVKRTGEKVFLECVQDMDHENMFWYRQDPGLGLRLIYFSYDVKMKEKGDIPEGYSVSREKKERFSLILESASTNQTSMYLCASSRFPRAGQETEAFFGQGTRLTVV.

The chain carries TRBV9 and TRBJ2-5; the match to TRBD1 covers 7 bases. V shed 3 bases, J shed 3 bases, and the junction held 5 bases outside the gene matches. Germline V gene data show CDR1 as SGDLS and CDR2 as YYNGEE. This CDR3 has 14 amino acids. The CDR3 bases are TGTGCCAGCAGCGGGCGACAGGGAGAAGAGACCCAGTACTTC. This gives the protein CASSGRQGEETQYF.

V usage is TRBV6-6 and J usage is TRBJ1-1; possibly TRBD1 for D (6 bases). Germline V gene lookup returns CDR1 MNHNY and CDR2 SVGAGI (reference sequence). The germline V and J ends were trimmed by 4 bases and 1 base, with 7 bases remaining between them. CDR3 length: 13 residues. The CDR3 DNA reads TGTGCCAGCAGTTCACAGGGGAACACTGAAGCTTTCTTT. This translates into CASSSQGNTEAFF.

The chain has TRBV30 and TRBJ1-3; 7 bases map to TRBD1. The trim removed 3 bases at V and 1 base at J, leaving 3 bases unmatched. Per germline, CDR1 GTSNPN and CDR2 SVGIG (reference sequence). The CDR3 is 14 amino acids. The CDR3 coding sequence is TGTGCCTGGAGCCACAGGGGTTCTGGAAACACCATATATTTT. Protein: CAWSHRGSGNTIYF.

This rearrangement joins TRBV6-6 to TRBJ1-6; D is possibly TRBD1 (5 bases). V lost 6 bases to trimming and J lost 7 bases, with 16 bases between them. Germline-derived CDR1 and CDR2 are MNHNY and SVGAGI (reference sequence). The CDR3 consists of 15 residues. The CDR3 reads CASRGETGPNSPLHF. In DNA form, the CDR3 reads TGTGCCAGCAGGGGCGAAACAGGACCAAATTCACCCCTCCACTTT.

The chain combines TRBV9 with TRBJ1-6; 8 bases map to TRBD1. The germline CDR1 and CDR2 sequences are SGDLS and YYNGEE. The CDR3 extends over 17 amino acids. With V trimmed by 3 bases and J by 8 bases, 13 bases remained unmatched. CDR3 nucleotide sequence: TGTGCCAGCAGCGCTATAGGGACAGGCACCGAACATTCACCCCTCCACTTT. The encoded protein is CASSAIGTGTEHSPLHF.

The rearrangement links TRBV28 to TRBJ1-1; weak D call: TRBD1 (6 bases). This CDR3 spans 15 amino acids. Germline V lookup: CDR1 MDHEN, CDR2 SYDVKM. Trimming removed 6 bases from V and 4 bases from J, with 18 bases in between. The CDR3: CASSFGQNSITEAFF. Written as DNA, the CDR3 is TGTGCCAGCAGCTTCGGACAGAATTCGATCACTGAAGCTTTCTTT.

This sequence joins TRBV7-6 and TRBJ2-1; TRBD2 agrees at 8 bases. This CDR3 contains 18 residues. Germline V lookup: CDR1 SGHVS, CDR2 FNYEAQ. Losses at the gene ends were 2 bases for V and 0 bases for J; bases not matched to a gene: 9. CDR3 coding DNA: TGTGCCAGCAGCTTAAGACCCGTGGCGGGAGGCTCCTACAATGAGCAGTTCTTC. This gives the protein CASSLRPVAGGSYNEQFF.

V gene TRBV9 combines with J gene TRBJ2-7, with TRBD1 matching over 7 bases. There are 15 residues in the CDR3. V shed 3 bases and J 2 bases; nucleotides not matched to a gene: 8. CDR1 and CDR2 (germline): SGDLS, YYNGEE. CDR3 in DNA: TGTGCCAGCAGCGACCGGGACAGAGGCACCTACGAGCAGTACTTC. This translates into CASSDRDRGTYEQYF.

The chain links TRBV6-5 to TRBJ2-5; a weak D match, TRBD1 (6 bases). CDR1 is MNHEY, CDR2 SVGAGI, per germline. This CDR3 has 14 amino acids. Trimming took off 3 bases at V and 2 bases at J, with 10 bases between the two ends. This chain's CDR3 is CASSYRTVQETQYF. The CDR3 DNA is TGTGCCAGCAGTTATAGGACAGTTCAAGAGACCCAGTACTTC.